This TCR beta chain was retrieved from a study of cytomegalovirus exposure and HLA in healthy donors. Study findings and constraints: Presence/absence analyses treated sequencing depth as roughly uniform across donors. Apart from CMV serostatus, no immune exposure information was available. In a later analysis, parvovirus B19, influenza, CMV and Epstein-Barr virus appeared linked to several top co-occurrence clusters.

On this clone itself: Its antigen is unknown.

Looked up from germline, CDR1 is SGHNT and CDR2 is YYREEE (reference sequence). V shed 4 bases and J 5 bases; nucleotides not matched to a gene: 11. The length of the CDR3 is 15 residues. The PCR made use of 60 Vbeta and 13 Jbeta primers. Generated by immunoSEQ multiplex PCR, the TCRdb table keeps only in-frame clones and is missing some. The data hold some 150,000 clones, with around four fifths observed a single time. This chain connects TRBV5-4 to TRBJ1-1; 7 bases fit TRBD1. Sequenced material: PBMCs. This TCR came from a female donor in good health and CMV-seronegative. The CDR3 region has the DNA TGTGCCAGCAGCGTACGACAGGGAAGCGATACTGAAGCTTTCTTT. Translation: CASSVRQGSDTEAFF. Combining the CDR3 with reference TRBV5-4 and TRBJ1-1 gives the whole variable domain ETGVTQSPTHLIKTRGQQVTLRCSSQSGHNTVSWYQQALGQGPQFIFQYYREEENGRGNFPPRFSGLQFPNYSSELNVNALELDDSALYLCASSVRQGSDTEAFFGQGTRLTVV.